The clone carrying this TCR beta chain showed up many times. Its antigen remains unknown. TCRdb ran MiXCR on the RACE reads and lists one entry per CDR3 protein. The repertoire holds about 350,000 distinct CDR3 sequences, with about 6% as singletons. CDR1 and CDR2 from the germline V gene are PRHDT and FYEKMQ (reference sequence). With V trimmed by 4 bases and J by 6 bases, 8 bases remained unmatched. There are 15 residues in the CDR3. This sample was included in a study of human T cells and chemical hapten exposure. In the study overall: Small differences in pooled library volume mainly drove the variation in TCR yields per sample.

Time point specified: patch test 2, 6 weeks after DPC sensitization. Treatment meaning: therapeutic diphenylcyclopropenone sensitization with weekly scalp DPC. Patients had alopecia, were aged 18 to 70, and were not pregnant. Study conclusions and caveats: PT1 expanded TCR counts and patch test score correlated positively. No change in TCRs above 1 in 1000 frequency was produced by DPC sensitization.

The chain employs TRBV13 and TRBJ1-1; 10 bases align to TRBD1. This receptor was taken from a woman in her late teens or twenties with alopecia areata. Some clones in this sample may be carry-over from other donors' samples. The sequenced sample was whole blood, obtained in connection with sensitization to the hapten diphenylcyclopropenone (DPC). The CDR3 loop is CASSSGQGVGAEAFF. The CDR3 DNA follows: TGTGCCAGCAGCTCCGGACAGGGGGTCGGCGCTGAAGCTTTCTTT.